This T cell receptor (beta chain) is from a study of blood T cell repertoires in COVID-19. Measured with immunoSEQ multiplex PCR; TCRdb has only the in-frame clones, and not every one. This table has more than 150,000 clones, 80% appearing once. This clone was seen a single time. V was clipped by 7 bases and J by 0 bases, with 16 bases between them. Germline V CDR1 and CDR2: MNHEY, SVGAGI. CDR3 length equals 15 residues. This study enrolled people aged 18 to 89 from about 24 US geographic areas. A COVID-19 case was met by exposed participants within 2 weeks before study entry. Sequencing was performed on PBMCs or T cells enriched from blood (not recorded which). The sequence came from a man between 60 and 75 years old who had been exposed to COVID-19. This chain connects TRBV6-5 to TRBJ2-7; TRBD2 is a possible D gene (6 bases). The CDR3 here is CASIPSGSSSYEQYF. The DNA for the CDR3 is TGTGCCAGCATACCGAGCGGGTCCAGCTCCTACGAGCAGTACTTC.